The present T cell receptor beta chain was sequenced within a study of T cells in Graves' hyperthyroidism and ophthalmopathy. The study, taken as a whole, reports: Blood shared most expanded thyroid clonotypes above 0.001.

Concerning this clonotype itself: The antigen is undetermined.

Amplification of TCR beta CDR3 regions used RNA as the template. HTBI primers drove first-round RT-PCR of the TCR CDR3. TCRdb called the multiplex PCR reads again in MiXCR, with one record for every CDR3 protein. The sample consists of roughly 500,000 distinct CDR3 sequences, about 45% of them appearing once. CDR3 size: 11 residues. Germline V gives CDR1 SNHLY, CDR2 FYNNEI. V lost 6 bases and J lost 12, with 14 bases in between. What was sequenced was peripheral blood or thyroid tissue (not recorded which). V gene TRBV2 combines with J gene TRBJ1-2; D might be TRBD1 (6 bases). The source is an adult woman with Graves' disease, either hyperthyroidism or ophthalmopathy (not recorded which). The CDR3 DNA reads as TGTGCCAGCAGCGTTGGACAGTCTAACACCTTC. This gives the protein CASSVGQSNTF.